This TCR beta chain was sequenced during a study of cytomegalovirus exposure and HLA in healthy donors. The overall study: About 85 million unique TCRs from HLA-typed donors were held in an early release of data.

The CDR3 contains 15 residues. V was clipped by 1 base and J by 6 bases; unmatched bases: 2. Per germline, CDR1 SNHLY and CDR2 FYNNEI. Points on this clone: Its antigen is not known.

PCR involved 60 Vbeta and 13 Jbeta primers. Sequencing used immunoSEQ multiplex PCR; TCRdb keeps in-frame clones, though not all of them. The sample shows around 130,000 clones, under 70% of them seen only once. General study points: Most TCR sequences proved rare, with some public TCRs found in many donors. Common viral pathogens (according to a later analysis) appeared linked to several of the most significant clusters.

V and J are TRBV2 and TRBJ2-2, with 10 bases that match TRBD2. The receptor's source is a woman in her sixties or seventies in good health and CMV-seronegative. Sequenced material: PBMCs. The CDR3 loop reads CASSEVGLASGELFF. DNA of the CDR3: TGTGCCAGCAGTGAAGTGGGACTAGCGTCCGGGGAGCTGTTTTTT. The whole variable domain, filled in from reference TRBV2 and TRBJ2-2, reads EPEVTQTPSHQVTQMGQEVILRCVPISNHLYFYWYRQILGQKVEFLVSFYNNEISEKSEIFDDQFSVERPDGSNFTLKIRSTKLEDSAMYFCASSEVGLASGELFFGEGSRLTVL.